These 12 T cell receptor beta chains came from one sample sequenced in a study of CD8 T cells in ankylosing spondylitis. Study observations and caveats: Seemingly characteristic of ankylosing spondylitis blood was a TCR beta motif consisting of eight highly homologous variants.

These receptors lack a known antigen. One entry per CDR3 protein, called by TCRdb with MiXCR from the 5' RACE reads. The top ten clones hold 11% to 15% of a sample with about 200,000 distinct CDR3 sequences, roughly 6.6% of them seen once. Specimen: blood, either unsorted or a sorted T cell fraction (not recorded which). The source of these receptors is a male donor with ankylosing spondylitis.

The chain couples TRBV5-5 to TRBJ1-1; D possibly corresponds to TRBD1 (6 bases). Trimming took off 5 bases at V and 6 bases at J, with 14 bases between the two ends. The germline V gene encodes CDR1 SGHKS and CDR2 YYEKEE (reference sequence). This CDR3 region has 13 residues. Here the CDR3 reads CASREPGAPEAFF. The CDR3 nucleotides read TGTGCCAGCAGGGAACCAGGGGCACCTGAAGCTTTCTTT.

A few counts support this clonotype. The V and J genes are TRBV10-1 and TRBJ1-1; D is perhaps TRBD1 (6 bases). V shed 1 base and J shed 0 bases, with 9 bases lying between them. From germline, CDR1 is WNHNN and CDR2 SYGVQD (reference sequence). The CDR3 loop spans 15 amino acids. CDR3 sequence reads: CASSEWQGMNTEAFF. CDR3 sequence (DNA): TGCGCCAGCAGTGAGTGGCAGGGGATGAACACTGAAGCTTTCTTT.

Remarks on this clonotype: Being one base from a much bigger clone, this may be a read error. The rearrangement links TRBV7-9 to TRBJ2-2; D is unresolved. The CDR3 has 12 residues. V dropped 3 bases and J dropped 6 bases, with 5 bases sitting between them. The germline CDR1 and CDR2 sequences are SEHNR and FQNEAQ (reference sequence). In nucleotides, the CDR3 is TGTGCCAGCAGCTTCCATCCCGGGGAGCTGTTTTTT. This sequence encodes CASSFHPGELFF.

The J gene is TRBJ2-1, the V gene TRBV7-2, with D perhaps TRBD1 (6 bases). V shed 6 bases and J shed 4 bases, with 13 bases lying between them. This CDR3 is built from 14 residues. The V gene's germline CDR1 is SGHTA and CDR2 FQGNSA. The CDR3 reads CASSSGHNYNEQFF. DNA for the CDR3: TGTGCCAGCAGTTCGGGACATAATTACAATGAGCAGTTCTTC. The entire variable domain, with the rest obtained from reference TRBV7-2 and TRBJ2-1, is as follows: GAGVSQSPSNKVTEKGKDVELRCDPISGHTALYWYRQSLGQGLEFLIYFQGNSAPDKSGLPSDRFSAERTGGSVSTLTIQRTQQEDSAVYLCASSSGHNYNEQFFGPGTRLTVL.

The rearrangement uses TRBV2 and TRBJ2-2, with 8 nucleotides matching TRBD1. This CDR3 is built from 17 residues. Germline CDR1 is SNHLY and CDR2 is FYNNEI. Trimming cost V 8 bases and J 0 bases; bases outside gene matches: 11. CDR3 in amino acids: CASSGDRRLANTGELFF. The DNA for the CDR3 is TGTGCCAGCTCCGGGGACAGGAGACTCGCGAACACCGGGGAGCTGTTTTTT.

This clonotype has at least ten counts. This rearrangement joins TRBV5-5 to TRBJ2-5; tentative D call: TRBD2 (6 bases). V was trimmed by 2 bases and J by 4 bases, leaving 15 bases between them. Germline V gene sequence: CDR1 SGHKS, CDR2 YYEKEE (reference sequence). There are 15 residues in the CDR3. The CDR3: CASSFGGTVSETQYF. The CDR3 region has the DNA TGTGCCAGCAGCTTTGGAGGGACCGTTTCAGAGACCCAGTACTTC.

This rearrangement joins TRBV5-1 to TRBJ2-3; TRBD2 aligns across 8 bases. The CDR3 is made up of 18 amino acids. J gave up 2 bases and V 0 bases, and 11 bases lay outside the gene matches. From germline, CDR1 is SGHRS and CDR2 YFSETQ. CDR3 bases: TGCGCCAGCAGCTTGGCCAGCGGGGGACCCCCACACACAGATACGCAGTATTTT. Its translation is CASSLASGGPPHTDTQYF.

This clonotype was detected many times. The chain carries TRBV7-2 and TRBJ2-7; D is unclear. The CDR3 is 14 residues long. Germline-derived CDR1 and CDR2 are SGHTA and FQGNSA. Deletions cut 4 bases from V and 4 bases from J, with 14 bases between. The CDR3 loop reads CASSSSDLGYEQYF. CDR3 DNA sequence: TGTGCCAGCAGCTCCAGTGACCTGGGGTACGAGCAGTACTTC.

This clonotype was counted at least ten times. The chain joins TRBV4-1 to TRBJ1-3, with unresolved D. Trimming stripped 0 bases from V and 3 bases from J, with 9 bases between. This CDR3 contains 15 residues. In germline, CDR1 is MGHRA, CDR2 YSYEKL. In DNA, the CDR3 is TGCGCCAGCAGCCAAGATCGGGGTGGTGGAAACACCATATATTTT. It is translated as CASSQDRGGGNTIYF.

In its sample, this clonotype was seen many times. V gene TRBV7-9 combines with J gene TRBJ1-1, with D maybe TRBD1 (6 bases). Trimming shortened V by 5 bases and J by 1 base, and 11 bases separated the two germline ends. The CDR3 is made up of 14 amino acids. From germline, CDR1 is SEHNR and CDR2 FQNEAQ (reference sequence). CDR3 in amino acids: CASSLLQGNTEAFF. In nucleotides, the CDR3 is TGTGCCAGCAGCCTCCTACAGGGGAACACTGAAGCTTTCTTT.

The chain recombines TRBV9 with TRBJ1-4; possible D gene TRBD1, 5 bases. V was trimmed by 3 bases and J by 10 bases, leaving 16 bases between them. The CDR3 sequence is 14 residues long. CDR1 is SGDLS, CDR2 YYNGEE, per germline. The CDR3 DNA follows: TGTGCCAGCAGCGCCGGGACGGTGGGGGGAAAACTGTTTTTT. Protein: CASSAGTVGGKLFF.

Many counts were recorded for this clonotype. The chain has TRBV4-3 and TRBJ1-1, with a weak D call TRBD1 (6 bases). Deletions cut 1 base from V and 4 bases from J, with 7 bases between. The CDR3 has 13 amino acids. Germline values: CDR1 LGHNA, CDR2 YSLEER. CDR3 nucleotide sequence: TGCGCCAGCAGCCAAGGGGGGGCCACTGAAGCTTTCTTT. As protein: CASSQGGATEAFF.